A selection of T cell receptor beta chains follows, all from one sample in a study of tumor-infiltrating lymphocytes in localized non-small cell lung cancer. TCRdb's copy holds only in-frame clones and misses some; the assay was immunoSEQ multiplex PCR. The sample has roughly 10,000 clones, around 70% seen once. The sequenced material came from lung tumor tissue. The receptors were sampled from a human donor with non-small cell lung cancer. Both conserved end residues are part of each CDR3. The D gene is left open where the match is weak. Where a row states a size, it is once, few, many or the class of an expanded clone; other rows omit it.

size | J | D | V | CDR3 | DNA
- | TRBJ1-3 | - | TRBV21-1 | CASKPGRSSGNTIYF | TGTGCCAGCAAACCGGGTAGATCATCTGGAAACACCATATATTTT
- | TRBJ2-7 | - | TRBV30 | CAWRATGTYSYEQYF | TGTGCCTGGAGGGCCACAGGGACCTACTCCTACGAGCAGTACTTC
- | TRBJ2-7 | TRBD1 | TRBV7-8 | CASSPGTVSFYEQYF | TGTGCCAGCAGCCCCGGGACAGTTTCTTTCTACGAGCAGTACTTC
once | TRBJ1-5 | - | TRBV7-2 | CASSLEVGQPQHF | TGTGCCAGCAGCTTAGAGGTGGGCCAGCCCCAGCATTTT
- | TRBJ1-2 | - | TRBV6-1 | CASTLRSGDNYGYTF | TGTGCCAGCACTCTCCGGTCAGGCGACAACTATGGCTACACCTTC
- | TRBJ1-1 | - | TRBV6-5 | CASRGNTEAFF | TGTGCCAGCAGAGGGAACACTGAAGCTTTCTTT
- | TRBJ1-1 | - | TRBV7-3 | CASSKYRDTEAFF | TGTGCCAGCAGCAAGTACAGGGACACTGAAGCTTTCTTT
medium-sized | TRBJ1-1 | - | TRBV11-3 | CASSLDLGSGLAFF | TGTGCCAGCAGCTTAGATTTAGGTTCGGGTTTGGCTTTCTTT
- | TRBJ2-7 | - | TRBV11-3 | CASSSVSREQYF | TGTGCCAGCAGCTCGGTGTCGCGTGAGCAGTACTTC
few | TRBJ1-1 | - | TRBV6-5 | CASSYGGRVTEAFF | TGTGCCAGCAGTTATGGGGGGCGCGTCACTGAAGCTTTCTTT
- | TRBJ1-2 | - | TRBV5-6 | CASSSLGLWASNGYTF | TGTGCCAGCAGCTCGTTGGGATTGTGGGCATCTAATGGCTACACCTTC
- | TRBJ1-2 | TRBD1 | TRBV19 | CASSGRDRGIGGYTF | TGTGCCAGTAGTGGCCGGGACAGGGGGATCGGAGGCTACACCTTC
- | TRBJ1-5 | - | TRBV19 | CASSMGTYNQPQHF | TGTGCCAGTAGTATGGGAACGTATAACCAGCCCCAGCATTTT
- | TRBJ1-6 | - | TRBV10-2 | CASSESTNSPLHF | TGCGCCAGCAGTGAGTCTACAAATTCACCCCTCCACTTT
- | TRBJ1-1 | - | TRBV29-1 | CSVVGPLNTEAFF | TGCAGCGTTGTCGGACCTCTGAACACTGAAGCTTTCTTT
- | TRBJ2-3 | TRBD2 | TRBV7-9 | CASSLTAGGPTDTQYF | TGTGCCAGCAGCTTAACAGCGGGGGGCCCCACAGATACGCAGTATTTT
- | TRBJ1-1 | - | TRBV18 | CASSPQELSTEAFF | TGTGCCAGCTCACCACAGGAATTGAGCACTGAAGCTTTCTTT
- | TRBJ1-1 | - | TRBV6-6 | CASSYGSEAFF | TGTGCCAGCAGTTACGGAAGTGAAGCTTTCTTT
few | TRBJ1-2 | - | TRBV5-4 | CASSKDRYGYTF | TGTGCCAGCAGTAAGGACAGATATGGCTACACCTTC
- | TRBJ2-6 | - | TRBV23-1 | CASKFIPTGANVLTF | TGCGCCAGCAAATTTATCCCCACTGGGGCCAACGTCCTGACTTTC
- | TRBJ2-3 | TRBD1 | TRBV19 | CASSPSRTGGFSTDTQYF | TGTGCCAGTAGTCCCTCCCGGACAGGGGGTTTTAGCACAGATACGCAGTATTTT
- | TRBJ1-6 | TRBD1 | TRBV5-8 | CASSSIWTGANSPLHF | TGTGCCAGCAGCTCAATCTGGACAGGGGCTAATTCACCCCTCCACTTT
- | TRBJ1-3 | - | TRBV4-1 | CANPGWTSGNTIYF | TGCGCCAACCCAGGGTGGACCTCTGGAAACACCATATATTTT
- | TRBJ1-6 | TRBD1 | TRBV6-5 | CASSYAGTGLNSPLHF | TGTGCCAGCAGTTATGCCGGGACAGGGCTTAATTCACCCCTCCACTTT
- | TRBJ2-7 | - | TRBV7-8 | CASSLRTADYEQYF | TGTGCCAGCAGCTTGAGGACCGCCGACTACGAGCAGTACTTC
- | TRBJ1-5 | - | TRBV4-1 | CASSPGFESKPQHF | TGCGCCAGCAGCCCTGGTTTTGAAAGCAAGCCCCAGCATTTT
- | TRBJ1-1 | - | TRBV6-5 | CASTKQGSTEAFF | TGTGCCAGCACCAAACAGGGTTCCACTGAAGCTTTCTTT
- | TRBJ2-2 | TRBD2 | TRBV9 | CASSRSGGAGTGELFF | TGTGCCAGCAGTCGTAGCGGGGGGGCGGGCACCGGGGAGCTGTTTTTT
- | TRBJ2-1 | - | TRBV19 | CASAKRGLSYNEQFF | TGTGCCAGTGCCAAAAGGGGCCTTTCCTACAATGAGCAGTTCTTC
- | TRBJ2-7 | - | TRBV7-2 | CASSLGGGNYEQYF | TGTGCCAGCAGCCTGGGCGGAGGGAACTACGAGCAGTACTTC
- | TRBJ1-2 | - | TRBV6-1 | CASSEAQDRNYGYTF | TGTGCCAGCAGTGAAGCCCAAGACAGGAACTATGGCTACACCTTC
few | TRBJ2-7 | - | TRBV2 | CASTPNSYEQYF | TGTGCCAGCACTCCCAATTCCTACGAGCAGTACTTC
few | TRBJ1-1 | - | TRBV6-1 | CASRTHRDTEAFF | TGTGCCAGCAGAACCCACAGAGACACTGAAGCTTTCTTT
- | TRBJ1-2 | - | TRBV5-1 | CARILSGTFLWGYTF | TGCGCCAGGATACTTTCCGGGACGTTCCTATGGGGCTACACCTTC
- | TRBJ1-2 | - | TRBV28 | CASSALYGYTF | TGTGCCAGCAGTGCCCTCTATGGCTACACCTTC
- | TRBJ1-2 | - | TRBV6-6 | CASRGYGYGYTF | TGTGCCAGCAGGGGATACGGCTATGGCTACACCTTC
few | TRBJ2-1 | - | TRBV5-6 | CASERGFNEQFF | TGTGCCAGCGAAAGGGGTTTCAATGAGCAGTTCTTC
once | TRBJ1-2 | - | TRBV6-1 | CAVSPAGEGVGYTF | TGTGCCGTATCGCCCGCGGGGGAAGGTGTGGGCTACACCTTC
- | TRBJ1-2 | - | TRBV4-1 | CASSQDAAGRTLYGYTF | TGCGCCAGCAGCCAAGACGCCGCCGGCAGGACCCTCTATGGCTACACCTTC
- | TRBJ1-2 | - | TRBV20-1 | CCRGGNYGYTF | TGCTGTCGAGGGGGGAACTATGGCTACACCTTC
- | TRBJ2-2 | - | TRBV27 | CASSLKSGLGNTGELFF | TGTGCCAGCAGTTTGAAGAGCGGTCTGGGGAACACCGGGGAGCTGTTTTTT
- | TRBJ2-3 | - | TRBV7-9 | CASSSTSWYTDTQYF | TGTGCCAGCAGCTCGACTAGTTGGTACACAGATACGCAGTATTTT
- | TRBJ2-7 | TRBD2 | TRBV7-2 | CASSGSGIYEQYF | TGTGCCAGCAGCGGGAGCGGGATCTACGAGCAGTACTTC
once | TRBJ2-7 | - | TRBV5-1 | CASSPGTSNYEQYF | TGCGCCAGCAGCCCCGGGACAAGTAACTACGAGCAGTACTTC
- | TRBJ1-5 | - | TRBV7-2 | CASSSRGGNQPQHF | TGTGCCAGCAGCTCGAGGGGTGGAAATCAGCCCCAGCATTTT
few | TRBJ2-1 | - | TRBV6-5 | CASTWGRGNEQFF | TGTGCCAGCACCTGGGGACGGGGCAATGAGCAGTTCTTC